What follows are 5 T cell receptor beta chains derived from one specimen sequenced in a study of T cell repertoires in cytomegalovirus infection. TCRdb fed the reads into MiXCR, producing one record per CDR3 protein. The top ten clones hold about 2.3% of a sample with around 280,000 distinct CDR3 sequences, about a tenth of them seen once. The specimen sequenced was PBMCs. The receptors derive from a human donor in good health (CMV status not recorded). Some clones in this sample may be carry-over from other donors' samples.

In its sample, this clonotype was seen many times. The chain employs TRBV28 and TRBJ1-5; 8 bases map to TRBD1. V dropped 4 bases and J dropped 6; count of bases not matched to a gene: 5. This CDR3 has 14 amino acids. Germline V gives CDR1 MDHEN, CDR2 SYDVKM. The CDR3 nucleotides read TGTGCCAGCAGTTCGGACAGGGTTCTTCAGCCCCAGCATTTT. Its translation: CASSSDRVLQPQHF.

In this sample, this clonotype turned up many times. The chain links TRBV7-9 to TRBJ2-5; the D is unclear. Germline-derived CDR1 and CDR2 are SEHNR and FQNEAQ (reference sequence). The CDR3 extends over 13 amino acids. Trimming took 5 bases from V and 4 from J, leaving 11 bases between them. The CDR3 bases are TGTGCCAGCAGCCCACGAACGAGAGAGACCCAGTACTTC. Translated, it gives CASSPRTRETQYF.

This clonotype was recorded many times. The chain links TRBV3-1 to TRBJ2-3; the D call may be TRBD1 or TRBD2 (6 bases each). The CDR3 has 15 amino acids. The V gene lost 0 bases and the J gene lost 1 base, with 8 bases spanning the gap. The germline V gene has CDR1 LGHDT and CDR2 YNNKEL (reference sequence). The CDR3 sequence: CASSQDGGRTDTQYF. The CDR3 bases are TGTGCCAGCAGCCAAGATGGGGGGCGCACAGATACGCAGTATTTT.

This chain joins TRBV13 and TRBJ1-2; the D is unclear. Germline V gene lookup returns CDR1 PRHDT and CDR2 FYEKMQ (reference sequence). V lost 5 bases to trimming and J lost 8 bases, with 12 bases between them. CDR3 size: 12 residues. The CDR3 sequence: CASSLDPYGYTF. In nucleotides, the CDR3 is TGTGCCAGCAGCCTAGACCCTTACGGCTACACCTTC.

There are many counts of this clonotype. The chain joins TRBV11-2 to TRBJ2-1; possibly TRBD2 for D (7 bases). The CDR3 spans 16 residues. The germline V gene has CDR1 SGHAT and CDR2 FQNNGV. Trimming pared 1 base from V and 2 bases from J, leaving 12 bases between. CDR3 residues: CASSLARRGPYNEQFF. CDR3 nucleotides: TGTGCCAGCAGCTTAGCCAGGCGGGGGCCCTACAATGAGCAGTTCTTC.